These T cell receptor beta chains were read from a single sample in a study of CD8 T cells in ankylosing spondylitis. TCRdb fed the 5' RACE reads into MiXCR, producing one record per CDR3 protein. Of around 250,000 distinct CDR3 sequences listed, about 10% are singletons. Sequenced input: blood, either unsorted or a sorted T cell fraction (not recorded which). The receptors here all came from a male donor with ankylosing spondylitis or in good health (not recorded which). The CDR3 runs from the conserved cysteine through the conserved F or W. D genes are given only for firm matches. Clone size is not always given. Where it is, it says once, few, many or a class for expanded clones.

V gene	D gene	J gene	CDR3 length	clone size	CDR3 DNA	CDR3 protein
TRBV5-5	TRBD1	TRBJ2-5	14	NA	TGTGCCAGCAGCTTGTTGACAGGGGGAGAGACCCAGTACTTC	CASSLLTGGETQYF
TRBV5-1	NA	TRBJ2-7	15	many	TGCGCCAGCAGCTTGGGTACCCAACAAGCCCGCGAGCAGTACTTC	CASSLGTQQAREQYF
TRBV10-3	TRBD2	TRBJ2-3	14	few	TGTGCCATCAGAGGACTAGCGACCCCAGATACGCAGTATTTT	CAIRGLATPDTQYF
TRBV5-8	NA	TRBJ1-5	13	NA	TGTGCCAGCAGCTTGTCCCCGGGTCAGCCCCAGCATTTT	CASSLSPGQPQHF
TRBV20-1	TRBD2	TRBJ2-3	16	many	TGCAGTGCTCCCCGGGCTAGCGGGTTTCTCACAGATACGCAGTATTTT	CSAPRASGFLTDTQYF
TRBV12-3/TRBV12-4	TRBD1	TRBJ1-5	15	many	TGTGCCAGCAGTTTGGGACAGGGGGCTATTCAGCCCCAGCATTTT	CASSLGQGAIQPQHF
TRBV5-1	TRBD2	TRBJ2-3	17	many	TGCGCCAGCAGTGGAGAAGCGGGAGGGCAGGGGACAGATACGCAGTATTTT	CASSGEAGGQGTDTQYF
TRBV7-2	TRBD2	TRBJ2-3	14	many	TGTGCCAGCAGCTCGGGACTACAGGCCTGGGGGCAGTATTTT	CASSSGLQAWGQYF
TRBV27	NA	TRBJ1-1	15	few	TGTGCCAGCAGTTTCGTTGACAGAAAGAACACTGAAGCTTTCTTT	CASSFVDRKNTEAFF
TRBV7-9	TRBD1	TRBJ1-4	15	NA	TGTGCCAGCAGCGGCCTGGGCAGGGGGTATGAAAAACTGTTTTTT	CASSGLGRGYEKLFF
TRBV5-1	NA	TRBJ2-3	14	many	TGCGCCAGCAGCTCCCTGACGGGGTCAGATACGCAGTATTTT	CASSSLTGSDTQYF
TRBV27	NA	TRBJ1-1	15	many	TGTGCCAGCAGTCCCATGAATAGCAGGCCCAGCATCGCTTTCTTT	CASSPMNSRPSIAFF
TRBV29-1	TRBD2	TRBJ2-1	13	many	TGCAGCGTTGAGGCCGGGAGGTACAATGAGCAGTTCTTC	CSVEAGRYNEQFF
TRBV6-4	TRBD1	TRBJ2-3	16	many	TGTGCCAGCAGCAAAACAGGGGCCGGCGCCGCAGATACGCAGTATTTT	CASSKTGAGAADTQYF
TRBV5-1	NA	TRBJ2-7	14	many	TGCGCCAGCAGCTTGGATGCTAGCTCCTACGAGCAGTACTTC	CASSLDASSYEQYF
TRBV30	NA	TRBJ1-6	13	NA	TGTGCCTGGAGTGCCAATCAAGTCCCACCCCTCCACTTT	CAWSANQVPPLHF
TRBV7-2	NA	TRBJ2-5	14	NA	TGTGCCAGCAGCTTAGACAGGAACGGGGAGACCCAGTACTTC	CASSLDRNGETQYF
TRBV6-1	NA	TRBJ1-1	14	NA	TGTGCCAGCAGCTGCAGGGGAATGAACACTGAAGCTTTCTTT	CASSCRGMNTEAFF